Each of the 2 T cell receptor beta chains below was sequenced from the same sample in a study of cytomegalovirus exposure and HLA in healthy donors. The PCR used 60 Vbeta and 13 Jbeta primers. The protocol was immunoSEQ multiplex PCR, while the TCRdb copy is restricted to in-frame clones and leaves out a portion. The sample consists of roughly 150,000 clones, around 77% of them appearing once. Sample: PBMCs. These receptors all stem from a man aged 30 to 39 in good health and CMV-seronegative.

This clone was seen only a few times. The gene calls are TRBV28 and TRBJ2-7; 13 positions agree with TRBD2. Per the germline V gene, CDR1 is MDHEN and CDR2 is SYDVKM. The V gene end was trimmed by 6 bases and the J gene end by 4 bases; junction bases not matched to a gene: 3. There are 14 residues in the CDR3. CDR3 coding DNA: TGTGCCAGCAGGGGGACTAGCGGGGCATACGAGCAGTACTTC. Translated, it gives CASRGTSGAYEQYF.

The V gene is TRBV5-1, the J gene TRBJ2-3; 10 positions match TRBD2. The CDR3 runs to 17 residues. The J segment lost 2 bases and the V segment lost 0 bases, leaving 6 bases of the junction unmatched. Germline lookup yields CDR1 SGHRS and CDR2 YFSETQ. CDR3 bases: TGCGCCAGCAGCTTGGTAACTAGCGGGGACCACACAGATACGCAGTATTTT. Its protein product is CASSLVTSGDHTDTQYF.